The sequence of this T cell receptor beta chain was determined in a study of tumor-infiltrating lymphocytes in primary liver carcinoma. Study at large: Read depth, roughly 3.5 to 7.5 million productive TCRbeta reads, did not differ significantly between tissues. Study-wide points: Tumor-adjacent and tumor-blood pairs displayed less overlap than did pairs of tumor regions.

Concerning this clonotype: The antigen is not known.

TCR beta cDNA came from about 450 ng total RNA, primed with a constant-region primer. Library construction for TCR beta comprised three nested multiplex PCR rounds performed with slightly modified ARM-PCR. The first two PCR rounds, roughly 9 cycles each, used TRBV1-TRBV30 forward primers and a C-beta reverse primer. TCRdb used MiXCR to reprocess the multiplex PCR reads, holding one entry per CDR3 protein. The table records 300,000 to 350,000 distinct CDR3 sequences, about 61% of them present only once. The authors took blood RNA from unsorted whole blood and also extracted germline DNA. No treatment had been given to the patients, who were chronically infected with HBV. There are 13 residues in the CDR3. Germline V gives CDR1 MNHEY, CDR2 SVGEGT. The ends were cut back, 10 bases at V and 5 bases at J, with 17 bases in the middle.

The source of this sequence is a man aged 40-49 years with primary liver carcinoma and hepatitis B virus infection. V is TRBV6-2 or TRBV6-3 and J is TRBJ2-5; the D gene is possibly TRBD2 (6 bases). Sequenced material: peripheral blood. The CDR3 sequence is CATLYGGEETQYF. DNA for the CDR3: TGTGCCACCCTGTACGGGGGAGAGGAGACCCAGTACTTC.